The 3 T cell receptor beta chains below were found in one sample sequenced in a study of identical twins' blood T cells. TCRdb fed the 5' RACE reads into MiXCR, producing one record per CDR3 protein. The sample yields a few hundred thousand distinct CDR3 sequences, 28% seen once. The source material was PBMCs. Every receptor here comes from a woman between 18 and 49 years old in good health.

V gene TRBV20-1 combines with J gene TRBJ1-4, with unresolved D. V was cut by 0 bases and J by 3 bases, with 11 bases left in between. CDR1 DFQATT and CDR2 SNEGSKA come from the germline V gene (reference sequence). The CDR3 consists of 15 residues. The CDR3 spells CSARDQREANEKLFF. The CDR3 nucleotides are TGCAGTGCTAGAGATCAACGGGAGGCTAATGAAAAACTGTTTTTT.

This clonotype was found once. The chain uses TRBV29-1 and TRBJ1-2, with D uncertain. The CDR3 has 11 residues. V gave up 5 bases and J gave up 7 bases, with 11 bases separating them. In germline, CDR1 is SQVTM, CDR2 ANQGSEA. The CDR3 nucleotides are TGCAGCGTTCGCCTGTCTTTTGGCTACACCTTC. Translating gives CSVRLSFGYTF.

V and J are TRBV5-1 and TRBJ2-1; 15 nucleotides align to TRBD2. CDR3 length: 17 amino acids. Germline values: CDR1 SGHRS, CDR2 YFSETQ. V gave up 3 bases and J gave up 7 bases; unmatched junction bases: 8. CDR3 nucleotides: TGCGCCAGCAGCTCTCGGACTAGCGGGAGGGAAAATAATGAGCAGTTCTTC. The encoded protein is CASSSRTSGRENNEQFF.